This T cell receptor beta chain was captured by sequencing in a study of T cell repertoires in cytomegalovirus infection. One entry per CDR3 protein, called by TCRdb with MiXCR from the reads. The table includes approximately 910,000 distinct CDR3 sequences, around 32% detected once. V was clipped by 5 bases and J by 2 bases, with 13 bases between them. The germline V gene encodes CDR1 DFQATT and CDR2 SNEGSKA (reference sequence). There are 14 residues in the CDR3. This clonotype showed up just once. Its antigen remains unknown. This chain joins TRBV20-1 and TRBJ2-1, with D perhaps assigned TRBD1 or TRBD2 (6 bases each). Sequencing used cultured CD8+ T cells from PBMCs, obtained from culture after CMV antigen stimulation. The receptor was isolated from a human donor in good health (CMV status not recorded). Some clones in this sample may be carry-over from other donors' samples. CDR3 protein: CSAPRGAAYNEQFF. The CDR3, as DNA: TGCAGTGCTCCTAGGGGGGCCGCCTACAATGAGCAGTTCTTC.